The 18 T cell receptor beta chains below come from one sample, sequenced in a study of cytomegalovirus exposure and HLA in healthy donors. The PCR employed 60 Vbeta primers together with 13 Jbeta primers. Clones were read by immunoSEQ multiplex PCR, and TCRdb kept only the in-frame ones, dropping some. The sample records around 130,000 clones, about 66% being singletons. The sample was PBMCs. Receptors were obtained from a male donor in good health and CMV-seronegative.

This clone was seen more than once but under ten times. The rearrangement uses TRBV7-9 and TRBJ2-2; D uncertain. The CDR3 is 12 residues long. From germline, CDR1 is SEHNR and CDR2 FQNEAQ (reference sequence). Trimming cost V 3 bases and J 6 bases, with 5 bases left between them. In DNA, the CDR3 is TGTGCCAGCAGCTTGGCAGCCGGGGAGCTGTTTTTT. Protein product: CASSLAAGELFF.

The rearrangement joins TRBV4-1 to TRBJ2-1; 8 nucleotides line up with TRBD2. The CDR3 sequence is 18 residues long. V lost 2 bases, J lost 0 bases, and 9 bases stayed unmatched. CDR1 is MGHRA and CDR2 is YSYEKL in the germline V gene. DNA for the CDR3: TGCGCCAGCAGCCAATTAGCGGGGACTTCTACCTCCTACAATGAGCAGTTCTTC. This translates into CASSQLAGTSTSYNEQFF.

About this clone: One end of the junction varies from germline; a read error may be responsible. The chain employs TRBV7-9 and TRBJ2-1; unclear D gene. CDR1 SEHNR and CDR2 FQNEAQ come from the germline V gene (reference sequence). CDR3 length equals 10 residues. The CDR3 nucleotides read TGTGCCAGCAGTTTCGAGGCCCCCCTCTTC. It specifies CASSFEAPLF.

The J gene is TRBJ1-1, the V gene TRBV7-2, with 10 bases identical to TRBD1. The V and J ends lost 4 bases and 4 bases, in that order; junction bases with no gene match: 3. Germline V gene data show CDR1 as SGHTA and CDR2 as FQGNSA. The CDR3 is 14 residues long. DNA for the CDR3: TGTGCCAGCAGCTGGGGACAGGGGACCACTGAAGCTTTCTTT. It codes for CASSWGQGTTEAFF.

The V gene is TRBV15, the J gene TRBJ1-1; D remains ambiguous. Between the trimmed V and J ends, which lost 0 bases and 1 base, there was a span of 6 bases. Germline V lookup: CDR1 LNHNV, CDR2 YYDKDF (reference sequence). The CDR3 runs 14 residues. The CDR3 here is CATSRDRTNTEAFF. Here the CDR3 DNA reads TGTGCCACCAGCAGAGACAGAACGAACACTGAAGCTTTCTTT.

The rearrangement uses TRBV6-1 and TRBJ1-6; weak D call: TRBD1 (6 bases). This CDR3 is built from 16 residues. The germline V and J ends were trimmed by 0 bases and 13 bases, with 19 bases remaining between them. CDR1 is MNHNS, CDR2 SASEGT, per germline. The CDR3 loop reads CASSEAPSLTGRPLHF. DNA of the CDR3: TGTGCCAGCAGTGAAGCTCCCTCCTTGACAGGCCGCCCCCTCCACTTT.

The V call is TRBV11-1, the J call TRBJ2-1; 12 bases agree with TRBD1. CDR1 SGHAT and CDR2 FQDESV come from the germline V gene (reference sequence). CDR3 size: 16 residues. Trimming at V came to 5 bases and at J to 8 bases, leaving 10 bases not matched to a gene. CDR3 DNA: TGTGCCAGCAGCCAAGGGACAGGGGGCCCCCTTTATGAGCAGTTCTTC. Translating gives CASSQGTGGPLYEQFF.

The chain joins TRBV6-5 to TRBJ1-3; unclear D gene. Germline lookup yields CDR1 MNHEY and CDR2 SVGAGI. The CDR3 length is 13 residues. V was cut by 1 base and J by 4 bases, with 5 bases left in between. CDR3 region: CASSYYQGNTIYF. The CDR3 nucleotides read TGTGCCAGCAGTTACTACCAGGGAAACACCATATATTTT.

This rearrangement joins TRBV5-1 to TRBJ2-1; D may be TRBD1 (8 bases). Trimming left V 4 bases short and J 7 bases short, with 18 bases between. This CDR3 comprises 15 residues. Germline CDR1 is SGHRS and CDR2 is YFSETQ. CDR3 bases: TGCGCCAGCAGCCCTCACAGGGGGGGCCCTAATGAGCAGTTCTTC. It specifies CASSPHRGGPNEQFF.

The chain is built from TRBV7-6 and TRBJ2-3; 11 nucleotides align to TRBD1. V gave up 5 bases and J gave up 2 bases; unmatched junction bases: 6. The CDR3 runs 16 residues. Germline loops: CDR1 SGHVS, CDR2 FNYEAQ. The CDR3 is CASSPRDRGFTDTQYF. The CDR3 bases are TGTGCCAGCAGCCCACGGGACAGGGGGTTCACAGATACGCAGTATTTT.

This chain connects TRBV7-3 to TRBJ1-1, with TRBD1 identical over 7 bases. V lost 8 bases to trimming and J lost 9 bases; unmatched junction nucleotides: 9. The CDR3 totals 12 residues. Germline values: CDR1 SGHTA, CDR2 FQGTGA. The CDR3 DNA sequence: TGTGCCAGCGGCCCAGGGGACAGCAAAGCTTTCTTT. Protein: CASGPGDSKAFF. Full variable domain (remainder filled in from reference TRBV7-3 and TRBJ1-1): GAGVSQTPSNKVTEKGKYVELRCDPISGHTALYWYRQSLGQGPEFLIYFQGTGAADDSGLPNDRFFAVRPEGSVSTLKIQRTERGDSAVYLCASGPGDSKAFFGQGTRLTVV.

This clone has more than one count but fewer than ten. The chain employs TRBV4-1 and TRBJ1-4; 7 nucleotides agree with TRBD1. The CDR3 covers 18 residues. The J segment lost 4 bases and the V segment lost 3 bases, leaving 14 bases of the junction unmatched. The germline CDR1 and CDR2 sequences are MGHRA and YSYEKL. The CDR3 DNA is TGCGCCAGCAGCCAGAACCCCGGCCAGGGGGTTGGTAATGAAAAACTGTTTTTT. Its translation is CASSQNPGQGVGNEKLFF.

V usage is TRBV9 and J usage is TRBJ1-1; D is undetermined. V was pared by 0 bases and J by 2 bases, with 8 bases between. CDR1 and CDR2 (germline): SGDLS, YYNGEE. The CDR3 is made up of 14 amino acids. The CDR3 DNA reads as TGTGCCAGCAGCGTAGTTGTTACTAACACTGAAGCTTTCTTT. Protein product: CASSVVVTNTEAFF.

This CDR3 is CAWTGGRGYQETQYF. CDR3 nucleotide sequence: TGTGCCTGGACCGGTGGACGGGGGTACCAAGAGACCCAGTACTTC. The rearrangement links TRBV30 to TRBJ2-5, with D possibly TRBD2 on 6 matching bases. CDR3 length: 15 amino acids. Germline assignment: CDR1 GTSNPN and CDR2 SVGIG (reference sequence). Trimming took off 4 bases at V and 0 bases at J, with 15 bases between the two ends.

The genes are TRBV5-4 and TRBJ2-7; perhaps TRBD1 as D (5 bases). Germline-derived CDR1 and CDR2 are SGHNT and YYREEE (reference sequence). V shed 4 bases and J shed 2 bases, with 22 bases lying between them. This CDR3 is 17 amino acids long. The CDR3 DNA reads as TGTGCCAGCAGCCTCTTTCAGGGTAATTTGGGGCCCTACGAGCAGTACTTC. Amino acids: CASSLFQGNLGPYEQYF. Complete variable domain (other parts from reference TRBV5-4 and TRBJ2-7): ETGVTQSPTHLIKTRGQQVTLRCSSQSGHNTVSWYQQALGQGPQFIFQYYREEENGRGNFPPRFSGLQFPNYSSELNVNALELDDSALYLCASSLFQGNLGPYEQYFGPGTRLTVT.

The genes are TRBV5-4 and TRBJ1-2; a possible D gene is TRBD1 (6 bases). Per germline, CDR1 SGHNT and CDR2 YYREEE (reference sequence). The CDR3 length is 15 residues. Trimming stripped 2 bases from V and 6 bases from J, with 17 bases between. The CDR3 DNA reads as TGTGCCAGCAGCTTAGCTGGCAGGGGCTTGAATGGCTACACCTTC. Translated: CASSLAGRGLNGYTF.

This clone turned up a few times. V gene TRBV7-2 combines with J gene TRBJ1-3; no reliable D call. The CDR3 has 15 residues. V lost 0 bases, J lost 4 bases, and 10 bases lay in between. Germline V gene sequence: CDR1 SGHTA, CDR2 FQGNSA. The CDR3 loop reads CASSLALTGGNTIYF. In DNA, the CDR3 is TGTGCCAGCAGCTTAGCGCTCACGGGAGGAAACACCATATATTTT.

This clone was seen more than once but under ten times. The rearrangement joins TRBV28 to TRBJ1-1, with D tentatively TRBD1 (6 bases). Germline V gene lookup returns CDR1 MDHEN and CDR2 SYDVKM. Deletions cut 6 bases from V and 8 bases from J, with 16 bases between. This CDR3 spans 13 amino acids. CDR3 region: CASRQDSSNEAFF. For the CDR3, the DNA is TGTGCCAGCAGGCAGGACAGTTCAAACGAAGCTTTCTTT.